This T cell receptor (beta chain) came from a study of shared clonotypes between healthy human individuals. In the original analysis: ImmunoSEQ output held junction-only sequences without quality scores, so filtering differed. The repertoire was sequenced with immunoSEQ multiplex PCR; TCRdb's copy has only in-frame clones and lacks some. The DNA gave D and trimming, while V, J and clone size come from that table. This sample has fewer than 400,000 clones; less than 85% occur once, and the top ten carry 10%. Overall study results and limits: With a handful of donors compared, 4.5% to 6.5% of naive CD4 clonotypes were shared.

In its sample, this clone was seen a few times. Its antigen is undetermined. Trimming left V 1 base short and J 5 bases short, with 24 bases between. Germline CDR1 and CDR2: MDHEN and SYDVKM. This CDR3 contains 19 residues. This clonotype was sampled from a man younger than 45 in good health. This chain joins TRBV28 and TRBJ1-5; D gene unclear. The sample consisted of memory CD4+ T cells sorted from blood. Sample subset: CD45RA-negative fraction. As DNA, the CDR3 is TGTGCCAGCAGTTTATCCCTAGGACTGGGATCCATGCTCGATCAGCCCCAGCATTTT. Translating it yields CASSLSLGLGSMLDQPQHF.